This T cell receptor (beta chain) derives from a study of blood T cell repertoires in COVID-19. Study background: Nucleic acid was either cDNA or gDNA, and it came from T cells, B-cell-depleted T cells, or PBMCs.

Sequencing was performed with immunoSEQ multiplex PCR; in TCRdb, only in-frame clones are kept and a portion is missing. This table holds under 150,000 clones, approximately 80% found once. V lost 3 bases to trimming and J lost 1 base, with 19 bases between them. The germline V gene has CDR1 KGHSH and CDR2 LQKENI. CDR3 length equals 18 residues. This clonotype originated in a woman aged 40 to 50 with acute or convalescent COVID-19. This chain joins TRBV18 and TRBJ1-3; TRBD1 is a possible D gene (6 bases). Input material: peripheral blood. The CDR3 loop is CASSPITLRGQSGNTIYF. The DNA of the CDR3 is TGTGCCAGCTCACCGATAACTTTGCGGGGGCAGTCTGGAAACACCATATATTTT.